This T cell receptor beta chain was documented in a study of cytomegalovirus exposure and HLA in healthy donors. PCR primers comprised 60 Vbeta and 13 Jbeta primers. Profiling relied on immunoSEQ multiplex PCR, and the TCRdb table lists in-frame clones only, not all of them. This sample has 150,000 to 200,000 clones, with 75% to 90% found just once. Material for sequencing was PBMCs. The receptor was derived from a young man in good health and CMV-seropositive.

The CDR3 protein is CASSHLEWNTGELFF. Here the CDR3 DNA reads TGTGCCAGCAGCCACTTAGAATGGAACACCGGGGAGCTGTTTTTT. The rearrangement links TRBV7-6 to TRBJ2-2; D is uncertain. The CDR3 is made up of 15 amino acids. CDR1 is SGHVS, CDR2 FNYEAQ, per germline. Trimming took off 5 bases at V and 1 base at J, with 11 bases between the two ends.